Given below is one T cell receptor beta chain in context. CDR3 size: 13 residues. The V gene lost 8 bases and the J gene lost 6 bases, with 14 bases spanning the gap. From germline, CDR1 is LNHNV and CDR2 YYDKDF (reference sequence). This sample was included in a study of technical replicates of blood from several donors. The data were produced by immunoSEQ multiplex PCR, yet TCRdb's version contains in-frame clones alone and is incomplete. The table shows about 80,000 clones, with 98% occurring only once. The rearrangement links TRBV15 to TRBJ1-5; D not resolved. Sequenced input: T cells isolated from PBMCs. The TCR comes from a human donor in good health. The CDR3 DNA sequence: TGTGCCACCGGGCAGGTCCCCGGTCAGCCCCAGCATTTT. Translation gives CATGQVPGQPQHF.